These 17 T cell receptor beta chains share one sample of origin, sequenced in a study of a mutant IDH1 vaccine in newly diagnosed glioma. Generated by immunoSEQ multiplex PCR, the TCRdb table keeps only in-frame clones and is missing some. The sample lists over 75,000 clones; around four fifths were seen once. Specified time point: baseline, week 1 (first vaccination visit). Treatment here: pre-vaccination baseline after standard-of-care therapy. The specimen was PBMCs, collected from a glioma patient treated with radiotherapy, temozolomide or both. These receptors all stem from a middle-aged man with glioma.

V is TRBV5-4 and J is TRBJ1-2, with 7 bases matching TRBD1. Germline CDR1 SGHNT, CDR2 YYREEE (reference sequence). Trimming cost V 4 bases and J 7 bases; bases outside gene matches: 7. This CDR3 has 13 residues. The CDR3 reads CASSRTGEAGYTF. In DNA form, the CDR3 reads TGTGCCAGCAGCCGTACAGGGGAGGCTGGCTACACCTTC.

In regard to this clone: Mismatch with germline at one junction end may stem from a read error. The sample holds other DNA sequences that translate to the same CDR3. The chain uses TRBV5-4 and TRBJ1-4, with TRBD1 matching over 8 bases. This CDR3 is built from 15 residues. Per the germline V gene, CDR1 is SGHNT and CDR2 is YYREEE (reference sequence). The CDR3 DNA reads TGCGCCAGCAGCCATGGGACAGGCGCCAATGAAAAACTGTTTTTT. Amino acids: CASSHGTGANEKLFF. The full variable domain, its missing parts supplied by reference TRBV5-4 and TRBJ1-4, is ETGVTQSPTHLIKTRGQQVTLRCSSQSGHNTVSWYQQALGQGPQFIFQYYREEENGRGNFPPRFSGLQFPNYSSELNVNALELDDSALYLCASSHGTGANEKLFFGSGTQLSVL.

Written as DNA, the CDR3 is TGTGCCAGCAGCCGCCTAGCGGGACCATCGAATGAGCAGTTCTTC. It specifies CASSRLAGPSNEQFF. The J gene is TRBJ2-1, the V gene TRBV11-2; 9 bases agree with TRBD2. The CDR3 totals 15 residues. Germline lookup yields CDR1 SGHAT and CDR2 FQNNGV. V gave up 5 bases and J gave up 7 bases; unmatched junction bases: 9.

V gene TRBV29-1 combines with J gene TRBJ1-5; tentative D call: TRBD1 (6 bases). Trimming removed 6 bases at V and 2 bases at J, with 11 bases between. From germline, CDR1 is SQVTM and CDR2 ANQGSEA. This CDR3 is 13 amino acids long. CDR3 protein: CSVYHRGNQPQHF. As DNA, the CDR3 is TGCAGCGTGTACCACAGGGGCAATCAGCCCCAGCATTTT.

This clone was found once. This sequence joins TRBV28 and TRBJ2-7; 9 bases map to TRBD1. V lost 6 bases to trimming and J lost 3 bases; unmatched junction nucleotides: 24. CDR1 is MDHEN, CDR2 SYDVKM, per germline. There are 20 residues in the CDR3. CDR3 coding DNA: TGTGCCAGCAGCCCCGGGATAGGACAGGGGCCGCCCCGGACTCTCTACGAGCAGTACTTC. Protein sequence: CASSPGIGQGPPRTLYEQYF. The full variable domain, its missing parts supplied by reference TRBV28 and TRBJ2-7, is DVKVTQSSRYLVKRTGEKVFLECVQDMDHENMFWYRQDPGLGLRLIYFSYDVKMKEKGDIPEGYSVSREKKERFSLILESASTNQTSMYLCASSPGIGQGPPRTLYEQYFGPGTRLTVT.

CDR3 sequence: CASSQNGQGADEQYF. CDR3 DNA sequence: TGTGCCAGCAGCCAGAACGGACAGGGGGCCGACGAGCAGTACTTC. The J gene is TRBJ2-7, the V gene TRBV7-2, with 11 bases lining up with TRBD1. The CDR3 length is 15 residues. CDR1 and CDR2 (germline): SGHTA, FQGNSA. Trimming at V came to 5 bases and at J to 5 bases, leaving 8 bases not matched to a gene.

This clone was seen only once. The gene calls are TRBV9 and TRBJ1-6; D may be TRBD1 (5 bases). Germline loops: CDR1 SGDLS, CDR2 YYNGEE. Trimming cost V 2 bases and J 10 bases, with 13 bases left between them. The CDR3 extends over 14 amino acids. The CDR3 sequence is CASSVSGQESPLHF. The CDR3 DNA follows: TGTGCCAGCAGCGTGTCGGGGCAGGAGTCACCCCTCCACTTT.

J is TRBJ1-1 and V is TRBV7-2; D is unclear. The CDR3 loop spans 11 amino acids. Germline CDR1 and CDR2: SGHTA and FQGNSA. Trimming took off 2 bases at V and 5 bases at J, with 3 bases between the two ends. The CDR3 DNA follows: TGTGCCAGCAGCTTAAGAACTGAAGCTTTCTTT. Translation: CASSLRTEAFF. The full variable domain, completed using reference TRBV7-2 and TRBJ1-1, is GAGVSQSPSNKVTEKGKDVELRCDPISGHTALYWYRQSLGQGLEFLIYFQGNSAPDKSGLPSDRFSAERTGGSVSTLTIQRTQQEDSAVYLCASSLRTEAFFGQGTRLTVV.

The chain has TRBV7-8 and TRBJ2-2, with D hard to call. Germline V gene sequence: CDR1 SGHVS, CDR2 FQNEAQ. V gave up 3 bases and J gave up 4 bases, with 6 bases separating them. The CDR3 is made up of 13 amino acids. The CDR3 DNA reads as TGTGCCAGCAGCTTTCCTAGCACCGGGGAGCTGTTTTTT. Translating gives CASSFPSTGELFF.

The V and J genes are TRBV7-2 and TRBJ2-1; no clear D gene. Germline V gives CDR1 SGHTA, CDR2 FQGNSA. V was cut by 3 bases and J by 12 bases, with 15 bases left in between. The CDR3 spans 13 residues. The CDR3 DNA follows: TGTGCCAGCAGCTTGTCGCTTGAAGACACGCAGTTCTTC. Translation gives CASSLSLEDTQFF.

The gene calls are TRBV6-1 and TRBJ1-1; 7 nucleotides agree with TRBD1. Germline assignment: CDR1 MNHNS and CDR2 SASEGT. The V and J ends lost 8 bases and 0 bases, in that order; junction bases with no gene match: 9. The CDR3 loop spans 15 amino acids. The CDR3 sequence is CASGELQGMNTEAFF. DNA of the CDR3: TGTGCCAGCGGGGAACTACAGGGGATGAACACTGAAGCTTTCTTT.

The table lists this clone with a few counts. The chain is built from TRBV6-6 and TRBJ1-2; D call uncertain. Germline V lookup: CDR1 MNHNY, CDR2 SVGAGI (reference sequence). The CDR3 is 12 amino acids. V was clipped by 2 bases and J by 6 bases, with 7 bases between them. In DNA form, the CDR3 reads TGTGCCAGCAGTTACAGCGTAAATGGCTACACCTTC. It encodes CASSYSVNGYTF.

V usage is TRBV21-1 and J usage is TRBJ2-1. TRBV21-1 is given as a pseudogene. CDR3 length equals 14 residues. In nucleotides, the CDR3 is TGTGCCAGCAGCAAAGGAACCGGGCCGCCTCGTCAGTTCTTC. Protein product: CASSKGTGPPRQFF.

V is TRBV4-3 and J is TRBJ2-6; 7 bases align to TRBD2. This CDR3 is built from 15 residues. Trimming at V came to 1 base and at J to 3 bases, leaving 0 bases not matched to a gene. Germline V gene data show CDR1 as LGHNA and CDR2 as YSLEER. This chain's CDR3 is CASSQAGGGANVLTF. Written as DNA, the CDR3 is TGCGCCAGCAGCCAAGCGGGAGGTGGGGCCAACGTCCTGACTTTC.

This sequence joins TRBV6-5 and TRBJ2-7; 8 bases match TRBD2. The CDR3 is 14 residues long. Germline assignment: CDR1 MNHEY and CDR2 SVGAGI. V shed 6 bases, J shed 5 bases, and the junction held 9 bases outside the gene matches. The CDR3: CASRNSGSRNEQYF. The CDR3 nucleotides read TGTGCCAGCAGAAACAGCGGGAGCAGGAACGAGCAGTACTTC.

The J gene is TRBJ2-1, the V gene TRBV19; 7 bases map to TRBD1. Per the germline V gene, CDR1 is LNHDA and CDR2 is SQIVND (reference sequence). V trimming: 5 bases; J trimming: 10 bases; junction bases outside the gene matches: 5. The length of the CDR3 is 12 residues. The CDR3 nucleotides are TGTGCCAGTAGTCCCGGGACAGCCGAGCAGTTCTTC. As protein: CASSPGTAEQFF.

The chain joins TRBV18 to TRBJ1-4; the D gene is possibly TRBD1 (5 bases). The CDR3 extends over 14 amino acids. Germline V gene sequence: CDR1 KGHSH, CDR2 LQKENI. Trimming removed 1 base at V and 2 bases at J, with 5 bases between. The CDR3 DNA is TGTGCCAGCTCACCACGGGGGACTAATGAAAAACTGTTTTTT. Encoded protein: CASSPRGTNEKLFF.